These 32 T cell receptor beta chains share one sample of origin, sequenced in a study of regulatory T cells in long-lasting Graves disease. Specified time point: newly diagnosed GD, antithyroid drugs for less than 3 months. Making the TCR library involved RNA that had been extracted from PBMCs. HTBI primers from iRepertoire and Arm-PCR of CDR3 regions yielded the TCR beta libraries. TCRdb reprocessed the multiplex PCR reads with MiXCR, giving one entry per CDR3 protein. There are approximately 230,000 distinct CDR3 sequences in the sample; about a sixth occur only once, and 22% lies in the top ten. This specimen consisted of peripheral blood mononuclear cells (PBMCs), obtained at new diagnosis, from a patient treated with antithyroid drugs. The origin of the receptors is a female donor with Graves disease.

This clonotype showed up many times. The rearrangement joins TRBV6-2 or TRBV6-3 to TRBJ2-7; D possibly corresponds to TRBD1 (6 bases). Germline CDR1 is MNHEY and CDR2 is SVGEGT. The V end was cut by 1 base, the J end by 4 bases, with 11 bases between. CDR3 length: 14 amino acids. The CDR3 DNA reads as TGTGCCAGCAGTTACTATGGGGGCTCTTACGAGCAGTACTTC. Its protein product is CASSYYGGSYEQYF.

This clonotype was counted ten times or more. The rearrangement links TRBV18 to TRBJ2-5; tentative D call: TRBD1 (6 bases). Germline CDR1 KGHSH, CDR2 LQKENI. Trimming took 6 bases from V and 5 from J, leaving 13 bases between them. This CDR3 has 13 amino acids. The CDR3 DNA is TGTGCCAGCTCTCCAGGGCAGGGGGAGACCCAGTACTTC. It translates to CASSPGQGETQYF.

This clonotype was recorded many times. This chain links TRBV28 with TRBJ2-6; no definite D call. The length of the CDR3 is 18 residues. CDR1 is MDHEN, CDR2 SYDVKM, per germline. Trimming left V 4 bases short and J 3 bases short, with 19 bases between. The CDR3 region has the DNA TGTGCCAGCAGTTCCCCGTGGCAGGCTAAGGGTGGGGCCAACGTCCTGACTTTC. Residues: CASSSPWQAKGGANVLTF.

This clonotype was picked up many times. The rearrangement joins TRBV7-9 to TRBJ2-7; TRBD2 matches 7 bases. J gave up 0 bases and V 3 bases, and 2 bases lay outside the gene matches. The CDR3 extends over 14 amino acids. The germline CDR1 and CDR2 sequences are SEHNR and FQNEAQ (reference sequence). CDR3 in DNA: TGTGCCAGCAGCTTTGGGACTACCTCCTACGAGCAGTACTTC. Residues: CASSFGTTSYEQYF.

This clonotype was counted ten times or more. The rearrangement joins TRBV18 to TRBJ2-1; the match to TRBD2 covers 10 bases. The length of the CDR3 is 14 residues. V lost 5 bases to trimming and J lost 7 bases; unmatched junction nucleotides: 5. CDR1 and CDR2 (germline): KGHSH, LQKENI. The CDR3 spells CASSSGLATNEQFF. The CDR3 DNA sequence: TGTGCCAGCTCATCGGGACTAGCGACAAATGAGCAGTTCTTC.

This clonotype has at least ten counts. The V gene is TRBV15, the J gene TRBJ1-1, with D unresolved. Germline V lookup: CDR1 LNHNV, CDR2 YYDKDF (reference sequence). Deletions cut 1 base from V and 2 bases from J, with 5 bases between. This CDR3 has 13 residues. The CDR3 DNA reads as TGTGCCACCAGCAGAGCACCCAACACTGAAGCTTTCTTT. This encodes CATSRAPNTEAFF.

This clonotype was observed a few times. The junction differs from germline at one of its ends, possibly a read error. The rearrangement joins TRBV24-1 to TRBJ1-2, with D maybe TRBD1 (5 bases). Looked up from germline, CDR1 is KGHDR and CDR2 is SFDVKD. CDR3 length: 14 amino acids. The chain's CDR3 is CTTSDPQVPYGYTF. Here the CDR3 DNA reads TGTACCACCAGTGATCCACAGGTTCCCTATGGCTACACCTTC.

This clonotype was observed a single time. The chain employs TRBV7-2 and TRBJ2-2; TRBD1 matches 8 bases. CDR1 SGHTA and CDR2 FQGNSA come from the germline V gene. The V segment lost 7 bases and the J segment 8 bases; nucleotides outside the gene matches: 9. This CDR3 region has 14 residues. CDR3 nucleotides: TGTGCCAGCACCAAGACAGGGGCATTGGGGGAGCTGTTTTTT. Residues: CASTKTGALGELFF.

This clonotype was picked up a small number of times. This chain links TRBV6-1 with TRBJ2-3; D call uncertain. The length of the CDR3 is 13 residues. V was pared by 10 bases and J by 2 bases, with 13 bases between. CDR1 is MNHNS, CDR2 SASEGT, per germline. The CDR3 protein is CAINPASTDTQYF. The CDR3 DNA reads as TGTGCCATCAATCCGGCCTCCACAGATACGCAGTATTTT.

The chain couples TRBV6-1 to TRBJ1-3; 7 nucleotides agree with TRBD1. The V gene end was trimmed by 5 bases and the J gene end by 11 bases; junction bases not matched to a gene: 9. Germline CDR1 reads MNHNS; CDR2 reads SASEGT. CDR3 length: 13 residues. CDR3 region: CASSLEYRGAIYF. CDR3 DNA: TGTGCCAGCAGTCTGGAGTACAGGGGAGCCATATATTTT.

This clonotype came up many times. The chain combines TRBV11-2 with TRBJ2-1; 7 nucleotides align to TRBD2. CDR3 length equals 13 residues. Germline V lookup: CDR1 SGHAT, CDR2 FQNNGV. Trimming took 5 bases from V and 7 from J; bases not matched to a gene: 5. CDR3 sequence: CASSRRTSNEQFF. DNA for the CDR3: TGTGCCAGCAGCCGTAGGACTAGTAATGAGCAGTTCTTC.

This clonotype occurred a few times. The genes are TRBV11-2 and TRBJ2-7; 10 bases agree with TRBD2. CDR3 length: 15 amino acids. The germline CDR1 and CDR2 sequences are SGHAT and FQNNGV. The ends lost 2 bases at V and 5 bases at J; junction bases unmatched: 6. CDR3 region: CASSLKGLAGDEQYF. The CDR3 bases are TGTGCCAGCAGCTTAAAGGGGCTAGCGGGAGACGAGCAGTACTTC.

V usage is TRBV29-1 and J usage is TRBJ2-5, with a possible D match to TRBD2 (5 bases). CDR1 is SQVTM and CDR2 is ANQGSEA in the germline V gene. V was pared by 2 bases and J by 5 bases, with 12 bases between. The CDR3 has 13 amino acids. The CDR3 loop reads CSVESGSLETQYF. The CDR3 coding sequence is TGCAGCGTTGAAAGCGGTAGCTTGGAGACCCAGTACTTC.

Worth noting for this clonotype: This is likely an artifact of a read error, given a far larger clone one base away. The gene calls are TRBV7-2 and TRBJ2-5, with 11 nucleotides matching TRBD2. The length of the CDR3 is 16 residues. The germline gives CDR1 SGHTA, CDR2 FQGNSA. The junction had 16 bases not matched to a gene; V was cut back by 5 bases and J by 11 bases. This chain's CDR3 is CASSPETSGAYNEQYF. The CDR3, as DNA: TGTGCCAGCAGCCCAGAGACTAGCGGGGCCTACAATGAGCAGTACTTC. Supplemented by reference TRBV7-2 and TRBJ2-5, the full variable domain reads GAGVSQSPSNKVTEKGKDVELRCDPISGHTALYWYRQSLGQGLEFLIYFQGNSAPDKSGLPSDRFSAERTGGSVSTLTIQRTQQEDSAVYLCASSPETSGAYNEQYFGPGTRLLVL.

The sample holds many counts of this clonotype. The J gene is TRBJ1-4, the V gene TRBV12-3 or TRBV12-4; a possible D gene is TRBD1 (6 bases). The CDR3 runs to 15 residues. Trimming left V 6 bases short and J 11 bases short, with 22 bases between. The CDR3: CASRPSRGNWDKLFF. The CDR3 bases are TGTGCCAGCAGGCCAAGCAGGGGAAACTGGGACAAACTGTTTTTT.

This clonotype was found many times. The CDR3 sequence is CASTPPDLSYEQYF. The CDR3 DNA follows: TGTGCCAGCACCCCCCCCGACCTGTCTTACGAGCAGTACTTC. This chain uses TRBV28 with TRBJ2-7; D gene unclear. Trimming took 7 bases from V and 4 from J, leaving 17 bases between them. The CDR3 runs 14 residues. CDR1 and CDR2 from the germline V gene are MDHEN and SYDVKM.

At least ten counts were recorded for this clonotype. This chain connects TRBV19 to TRBJ1-4, with D unclear. The germline CDR1 and CDR2 sequences are LNHDA and SQIVND (reference sequence). CDR3 length: 13 residues. V was cut by 7 bases and J by 3 bases, with 9 bases left in between. CDR3 sequence reads: CASNDQANEKLFF. For the CDR3, the DNA is TGTGCCAGTAACGACCAGGCTAATGAAAAACTGTTTTTT.

This clonotype was detected a few times. This sequence may be a read error, since a much larger clone differs from it by one base. The chain is built from TRBV7-2 and TRBJ1-5; TRBD1 might be the D (6 bases). This CDR3 is 14 amino acids long. Germline V gives CDR1 SGHTA, CDR2 FQGNSA. CDR3 coding DNA: TGTGCCAGCGGCTTAGGGGGGGGCAATCAGCCCCAGCATTTT. It is translated as CASGLGGGNQPQHF. Together with reference TRBV7-2 and TRBJ1-5, the CDR3 gives the full variable domain: GAGVSQSPSNKVTEKGKDVELRCDPISGHTALYWYRQSLGQGLEFLIYFQGNSAPDKSGLPSDRFSAERTGGSVSTLTIQRTQQEDSAVYLCASGLGGGNQPQHFGDGTRLSIL.

This clonotype was seen many times. The chain carries TRBV7-2 and TRBJ2-1; 8 nucleotides line up with TRBD2. After removal of 7 bases from V and 10 bases from J, the junction contained 15 bases not matched to a gene. The CDR3 totals 15 residues. Per the germline V gene, CDR1 is SGHTA and CDR2 is FQGNSA. CDR3 nucleotides: TGTGCCAGCACCTTCTCCCGGGGGGGGGTAGAAGAGCAGTTCTTC. Its protein product is CASTFSRGGVEEQFF.

In its sample, this clonotype was seen many times. The chain carries TRBV7-9 and TRBJ2-1, with D unresolved. The V gene lost 1 base and the J gene lost 6 bases, with 13 bases spanning the gap. There are 15 residues in the CDR3. Looked up from germline, CDR1 is SEHNR and CDR2 is FQNEAQ (reference sequence). Here the CDR3 reads CASSLVQGFTNEQFF. The DNA for the CDR3 is TGTGCCAGCAGCTTAGTTCAAGGGTTTACCAATGAGCAGTTCTTC.

This clonotype was counted many times. DNA for the CDR3: TGTGCCAGCAGCTTAGCGCAGGCCAACTATGGCTACACCTTC. Protein sequence: CASSLAQANYGYTF. The V and J genes are TRBV7-2 and TRBJ1-2; no clear D gene. Germline-derived CDR1 and CDR2 are SGHTA and FQGNSA. The CDR3 runs 14 residues. V was clipped by 0 bases and J by 2 bases, with 7 bases between them. The full variable domain, in which reference TRBV7-2 and TRBJ1-2 provide the parts outside the CDR3, is GAGVSQSPSNKVTEKGKDVELRCDPISGHTALYWYRQSLGQGLEFLIYFQGNSAPDKSGLPSDRFSAERTGGSVSTLTIQRTQQEDSAVYLCASSLAQANYGYTFGSGTRLTVV.

This clonotype was recorded at least ten times. The rearrangement joins TRBV4-3 to TRBJ1-2; a weak D match, TRBD1 (5 bases). V lost 0 bases, J lost 0 bases, and 8 bases lay in between. The CDR3 runs 15 residues. From germline, CDR1 is LGHNA and CDR2 YSLEER. CDR3 nucleotides: TGCGCCAGCAGCCAAGAAGACAGCGCTAACTATGGCTACACCTTC. Translation: CASSQEDSANYGYTF.

This clonotype was seen repeatedly, ten times or more. The chain couples TRBV6-1 to TRBJ1-2; D uncertain. The V gene's germline CDR1 is MNHNS and CDR2 SASEGT. The CDR3 is 12 amino acids. The germline V and J ends were trimmed by 7 bases and 5 bases, with 11 bases remaining between them. CDR3 region: CASTPGGYGYTF. CDR3 DNA sequence: TGTGCCAGCACCCCTGGAGGGTATGGCTACACCTTC.

The chain couples TRBV19 to TRBJ2-7; unclear D gene. Germline assignment: CDR1 LNHDA and CDR2 SQIVND (reference sequence). This CDR3 comprises 14 residues. V lost 0 bases, J lost 7 bases, and 13 bases lay in between. The CDR3 loop reads CASSIDLRLGEQYF. The CDR3 bases are TGTGCCAGTAGTATAGATTTGCGGCTTGGTGAGCAGTACTTC.

The chain joins TRBV5-6 to TRBJ2-5, with D unclear. Germline V gene sequence: CDR1 SGHDT, CDR2 YYEEEE. The CDR3 runs to 13 residues. Deletions cut 2 bases from V and 0 bases from J, with 5 bases between. This CDR3 is CASSFGYQETQYF. The CDR3 DNA is TGTGCCAGCAGCTTTGGGTACCAAGAGACCCAGTACTTC.

The sample holds a few counts of this clonotype. The chain is built from TRBV5-1 and TRBJ1-4; 8 nucleotides agree with TRBD1. Germline values: CDR1 SGHRS, CDR2 YFSETQ. This CDR3 is built from 14 residues. V lost 4 bases to trimming and J lost 8 bases; unmatched junction nucleotides: 7. The CDR3 DNA sequence: TGCGCCAGCAGCATCGGACAGGGCCGAGAAAAACTGTTTTTT. Protein product: CASSIGQGREKLFF.

The table lists this clonotype with many counts. The chain has TRBV28 and TRBJ2-4; tentatively, D is TRBD1 (6 bases). The CDR3 is made up of 14 amino acids. Germline V gene data show CDR1 as MDHEN and CDR2 as SYDVKM. V dropped 5 bases and J dropped 3 bases, with 11 bases sitting between them. In nucleotides, the CDR3 is TGTGCCAGCAGTCCAACAGGGTACAAAAACATTCAGTACTTC. Translating gives CASSPTGYKNIQYF.

This clonotype has at least ten counts. The chain couples TRBV28 to TRBJ2-7; no firm D call. The CDR3 sequence is 13 residues long. V lost 5 bases to trimming and J lost 4 bases, with 12 bases between them. CDR1 MDHEN and CDR2 SYDVKM come from the germline V gene. CDR3 coding DNA: TGTGCCAGCAGTCAAGGCGACGGATACGAGCAGTACTTC. Translation gives CASSQGDGYEQYF.

This clonotype was recorded at least ten times. This sequence joins TRBV15 and TRBJ1-3; no firm D call. CDR3 length: 13 residues. Trimming removed 3 bases from V and 4 bases from J, with 7 bases in between. Germline V CDR1 and CDR2: LNHNV, YYDKDF (reference sequence). Written as DNA, the CDR3 is TGTGCCACCAGCAGCCCGATAGGAAACACCATATATTTT. It translates to CATSSPIGNTIYF.

Ten or more counts support this clonotype. This sequence joins TRBV19 and TRBJ1-1, with D unclear. This CDR3 has 13 residues. The ends were cut back, 3 bases at V and 2 bases at J, with 7 bases in the middle. Per the germline V gene, CDR1 is LNHDA and CDR2 is SQIVND (reference sequence). As DNA, the CDR3 is TGTGCCAGTAGTATGAAGGTTAACACTGAAGCTTTCTTT. It codes for CASSMKVNTEAFF.

With regard to this clonotype: A much larger clone lies a single base off, so this may be a read error. The V call is TRBV3-1, the J call TRBJ1-5; D not certain. V dropped 4 bases and J dropped 7 bases, with 11 bases sitting between them. The CDR3 contains 13 residues. Germline V lookup: CDR1 LGHDT, CDR2 YNNKEL (reference sequence). For the CDR3, the DNA is TGTGCCAGCAGCCGAGAGAGTTCCCAGCCCCAGCATTTT. It specifies CASSRESSQPQHF.

This clonotype was counted at least ten times. CDR3: CASSYSFTDTQYF. In nucleotides, the CDR3 is TGTGCCAGCAGTTACTCGTTCACAGATACGCAGTATTTT. J is TRBJ2-3 and V is TRBV6-5; D is unresolved. The CDR3 loop spans 13 amino acids. CDR1 and CDR2 (germline): MNHEY, SVGAGI. V lost 0 bases to trimming and J lost 2 bases, with 3 bases between them.